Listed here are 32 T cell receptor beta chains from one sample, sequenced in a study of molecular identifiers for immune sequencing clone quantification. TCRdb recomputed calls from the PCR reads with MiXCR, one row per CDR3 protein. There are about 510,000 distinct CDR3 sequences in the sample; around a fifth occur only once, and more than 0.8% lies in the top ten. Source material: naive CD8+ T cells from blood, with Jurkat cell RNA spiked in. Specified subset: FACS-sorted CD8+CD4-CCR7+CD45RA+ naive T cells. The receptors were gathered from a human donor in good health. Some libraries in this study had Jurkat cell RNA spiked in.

Written as DNA, the CDR3 is TGTGCCAGCAGCCCAGGGGTAACGTATAGAGCTTTCTTT. It codes for CASSPGVTYRAFF. This rearrangement joins TRBV7-9 to TRBJ1-1; TRBD1 is a possible D gene (6 bases). Germline V gene sequence: CDR1 SEHNR, CDR2 FQNEAQ (reference sequence). V was shortened by 5 bases and J by 10 bases, with 17 bases between the two germline ends. The CDR3 covers 13 residues.

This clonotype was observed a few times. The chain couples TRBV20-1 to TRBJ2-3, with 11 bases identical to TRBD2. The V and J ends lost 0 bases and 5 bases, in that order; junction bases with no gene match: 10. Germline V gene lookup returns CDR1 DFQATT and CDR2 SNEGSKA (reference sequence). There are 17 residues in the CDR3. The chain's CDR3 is CSARDLWLAGGRDTQYF. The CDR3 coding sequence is TGCAGTGCTAGAGATTTGTGGCTAGCGGGAGGCAGAGATACGCAGTATTTT.

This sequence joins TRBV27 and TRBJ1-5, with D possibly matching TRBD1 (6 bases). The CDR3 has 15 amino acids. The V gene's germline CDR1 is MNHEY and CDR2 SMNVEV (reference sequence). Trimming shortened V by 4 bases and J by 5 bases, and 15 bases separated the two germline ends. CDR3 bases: TGTGCCAGCAGTTCAGGACAGCCGCATCATCAGCCCCAGCATTTT. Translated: CASSSGQPHHQPQHF.

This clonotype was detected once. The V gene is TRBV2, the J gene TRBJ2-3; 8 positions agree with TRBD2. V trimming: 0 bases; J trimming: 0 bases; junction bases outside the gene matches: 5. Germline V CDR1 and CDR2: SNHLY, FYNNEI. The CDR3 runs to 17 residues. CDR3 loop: CASSEAGKRESTDTQYF. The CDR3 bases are TGTGCCAGCAGTGAAGCGGGAAAGCGGGAGAGCACAGATACGCAGTATTTT.

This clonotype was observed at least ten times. The CDR3 sequence is CASSTLFGLLGTEAFF. For the CDR3, the DNA is TGTGCCAGCAGCACCTTATTCGGGCTCCTGGGCACTGAAGCTTTCTTT. The chain combines TRBV12-3 or TRBV12-4 with TRBJ1-1; D remains ambiguous. V shed 6 bases and J shed 4 bases, with 21 bases lying between them. CDR3 length: 16 amino acids.

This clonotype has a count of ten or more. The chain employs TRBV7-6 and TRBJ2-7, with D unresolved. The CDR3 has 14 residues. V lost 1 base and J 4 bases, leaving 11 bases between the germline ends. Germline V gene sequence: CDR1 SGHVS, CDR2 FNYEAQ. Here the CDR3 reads CASSLGREGYEQYF. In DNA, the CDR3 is TGTGCCAGCAGCTTAGGTAGGGAAGGGTACGAGCAGTACTTC.

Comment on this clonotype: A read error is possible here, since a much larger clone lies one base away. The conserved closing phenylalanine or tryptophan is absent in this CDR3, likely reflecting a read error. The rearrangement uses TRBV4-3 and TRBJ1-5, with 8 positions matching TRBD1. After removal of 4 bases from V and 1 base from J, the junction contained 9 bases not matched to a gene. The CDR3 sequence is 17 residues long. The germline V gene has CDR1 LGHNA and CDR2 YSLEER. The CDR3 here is CASSPVAGGRSNQPQHL. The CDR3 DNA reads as TGCGCCAGCAGCCCGGTGGCAGGGGGCCGGAGCAATCAGCCCCAGCATCTT.

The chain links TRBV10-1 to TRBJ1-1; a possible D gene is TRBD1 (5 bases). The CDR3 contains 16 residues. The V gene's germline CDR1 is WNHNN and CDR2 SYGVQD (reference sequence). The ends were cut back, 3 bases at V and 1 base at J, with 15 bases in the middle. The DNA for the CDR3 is TGCGCCAGCAGTGAATCAGGGAGGAATTGGAACACTGAAGCTTTCTTT. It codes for CASSESGRNWNTEAFF.

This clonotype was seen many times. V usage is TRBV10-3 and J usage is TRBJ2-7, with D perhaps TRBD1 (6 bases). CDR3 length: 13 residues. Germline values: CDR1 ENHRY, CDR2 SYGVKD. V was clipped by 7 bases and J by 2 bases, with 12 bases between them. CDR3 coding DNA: TGTGCCATCAACCGGGACAACGCCTACGAGCAGTACTTC. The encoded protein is CAINRDNAYEQYF.

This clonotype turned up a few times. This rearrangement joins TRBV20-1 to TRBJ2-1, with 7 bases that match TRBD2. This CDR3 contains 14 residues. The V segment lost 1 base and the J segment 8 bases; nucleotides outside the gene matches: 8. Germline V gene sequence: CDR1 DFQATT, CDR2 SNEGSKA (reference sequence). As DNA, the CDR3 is TGCAGTGCTAGAGGGACTAGGGCTTTTGATGAGCAGTTCTTC. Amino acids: CSARGTRAFDEQFF.

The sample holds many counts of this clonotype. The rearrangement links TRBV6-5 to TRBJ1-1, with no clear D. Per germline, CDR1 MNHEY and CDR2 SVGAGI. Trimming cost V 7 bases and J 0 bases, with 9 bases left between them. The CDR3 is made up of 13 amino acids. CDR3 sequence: CASNPRMNTEAFF. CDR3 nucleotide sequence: TGTGCCAGCAACCCTCGCATGAACACTGAAGCTTTCTTT.

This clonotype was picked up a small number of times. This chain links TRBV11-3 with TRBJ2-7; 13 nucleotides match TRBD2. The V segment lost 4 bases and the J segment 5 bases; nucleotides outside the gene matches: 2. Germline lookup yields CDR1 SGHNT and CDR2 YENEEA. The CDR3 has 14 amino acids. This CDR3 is CASSYGTSGDEQYF. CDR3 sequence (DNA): TGTGCCAGCAGCTACGGGACTAGCGGGGACGAGCAGTACTTC. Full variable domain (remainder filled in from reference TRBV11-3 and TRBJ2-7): EAGVVQSPRYKIIEKKQPVAFWCNPISGHNTLYWYLQNLGQGPELLIRYENEEAVDDSQLPKDRFSAERLKGVDSTLKIQPAELGDSAVYLCASSYGTSGDEQYFGPGTRLTVT.

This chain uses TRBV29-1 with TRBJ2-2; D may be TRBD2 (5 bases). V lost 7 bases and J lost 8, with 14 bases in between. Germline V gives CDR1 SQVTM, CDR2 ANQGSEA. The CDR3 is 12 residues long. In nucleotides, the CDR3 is TGCAGCGCCCCGGGGTTCGGAGGGGAGCTGTTTTTT. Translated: CSAPGFGGELFF.

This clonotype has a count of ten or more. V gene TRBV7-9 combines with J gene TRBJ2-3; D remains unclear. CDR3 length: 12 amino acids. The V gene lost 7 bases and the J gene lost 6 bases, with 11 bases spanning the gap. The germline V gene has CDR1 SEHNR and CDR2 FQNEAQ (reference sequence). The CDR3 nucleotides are TGTGCCAGCAAAGACCTGAGGGATACGCAGTATTTT. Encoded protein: CASKDLRDTQYF.

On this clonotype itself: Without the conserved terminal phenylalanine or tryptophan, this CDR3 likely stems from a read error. As DNA, the CDR3 is TGTGCCAGCAGTGCCTCGACAGATTACACAGATACGCAGTATGTT. This sequence encodes CASSASTDYTDTQYV. The V gene is TRBV2, the J gene TRBJ2-3, with D tentatively TRBD1 (5 bases). Germline CDR1 reads SNHLY; CDR2 reads FYNNEI. Trimming shortened V by 4 bases and J by 2 bases, and 13 bases separated the two germline ends. This CDR3 contains 15 residues.

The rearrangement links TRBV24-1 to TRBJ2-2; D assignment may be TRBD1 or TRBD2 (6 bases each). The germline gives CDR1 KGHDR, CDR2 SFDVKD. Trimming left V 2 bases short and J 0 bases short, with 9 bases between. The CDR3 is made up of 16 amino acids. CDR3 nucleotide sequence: TGTGCCACCAGTGATTGGGGGGCCACGAACACCGGGGAGCTGTTTTTT. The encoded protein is CATSDWGATNTGELFF.

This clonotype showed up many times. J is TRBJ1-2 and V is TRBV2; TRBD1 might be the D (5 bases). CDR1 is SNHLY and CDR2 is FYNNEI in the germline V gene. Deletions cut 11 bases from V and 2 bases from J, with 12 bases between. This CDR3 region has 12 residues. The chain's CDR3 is CARQRDNYGYTF. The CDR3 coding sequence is TGTGCCCGACAAAGGGACAACTATGGCTACACCTTC. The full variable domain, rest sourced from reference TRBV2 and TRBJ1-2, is EPEVTQTPSHQVTQMGQEVILRCVPISNHLYFYWYRQILGQKVEFLVSFYNNEISEKSEIFDDQFSVERPDGSNFTLKIRSTKLEDSAMYFCARQRDNYGYTFGSGTRLTVV.

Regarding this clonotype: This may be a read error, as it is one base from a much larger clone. The CDR3 sequence is CASSLSGYATDTQYF. The CDR3 DNA is TGTGCCAGTAGTCTATCGGGGTATGCCACAGATACGCAGTATTTT. The rearrangement uses TRBV19 and TRBJ2-3; a possible D gene is TRBD2 (5 bases). Germline V gene sequence: CDR1 LNHDA, CDR2 SQIVND (reference sequence). V dropped 5 bases and J dropped 2 bases, with 14 bases sitting between them. This CDR3 spans 15 amino acids.

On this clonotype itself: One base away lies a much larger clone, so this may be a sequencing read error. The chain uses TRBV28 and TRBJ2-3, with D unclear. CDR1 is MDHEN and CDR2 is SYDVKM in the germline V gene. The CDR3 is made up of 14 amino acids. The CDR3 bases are TGTGCCAGCAGTTTATTTGGCAGCACAGAGACGCAGTATTTT. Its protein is CASSLFGSTETQYF.

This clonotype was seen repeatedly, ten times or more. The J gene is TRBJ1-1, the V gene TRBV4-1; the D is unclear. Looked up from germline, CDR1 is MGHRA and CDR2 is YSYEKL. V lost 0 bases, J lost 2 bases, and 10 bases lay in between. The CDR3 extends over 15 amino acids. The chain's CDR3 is CASSQESGFNTEAFF. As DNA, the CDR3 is TGCGCCAGCAGCCAAGAGTCCGGGTTTAACACTGAAGCTTTCTTT.

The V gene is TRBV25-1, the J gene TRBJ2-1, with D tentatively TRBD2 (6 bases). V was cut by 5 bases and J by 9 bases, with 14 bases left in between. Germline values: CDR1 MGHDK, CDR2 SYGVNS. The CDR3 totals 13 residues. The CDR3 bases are TGTGCCAGCAGTCCAAACGGGGAGGCTGAGCAGTTCTTC. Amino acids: CASSPNGEAEQFF.

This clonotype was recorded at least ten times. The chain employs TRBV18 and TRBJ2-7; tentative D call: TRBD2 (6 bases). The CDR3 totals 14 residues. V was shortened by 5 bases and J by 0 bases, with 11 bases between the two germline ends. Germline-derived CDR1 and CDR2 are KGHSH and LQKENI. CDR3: CASSSPGLSYEQYF. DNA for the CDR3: TGTGCCAGCTCATCCCCGGGACTCTCCTACGAGCAGTACTTC.

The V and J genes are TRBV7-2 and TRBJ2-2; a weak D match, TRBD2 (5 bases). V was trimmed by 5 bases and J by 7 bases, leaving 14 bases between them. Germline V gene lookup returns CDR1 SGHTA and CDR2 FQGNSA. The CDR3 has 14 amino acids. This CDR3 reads CASSIWAEDGELFF. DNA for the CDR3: TGTGCCAGCAGCATCTGGGCGGAGGACGGGGAGCTGTTTTTT.

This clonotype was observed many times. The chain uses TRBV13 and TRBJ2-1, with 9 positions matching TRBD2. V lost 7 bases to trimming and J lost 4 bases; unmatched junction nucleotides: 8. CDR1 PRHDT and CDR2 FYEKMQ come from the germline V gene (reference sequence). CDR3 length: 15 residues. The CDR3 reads CASTPGLATYNEQFF. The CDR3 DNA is TGTGCCAGCACCCCCGGACTAGCGACTTACAATGAGCAGTTCTTC.

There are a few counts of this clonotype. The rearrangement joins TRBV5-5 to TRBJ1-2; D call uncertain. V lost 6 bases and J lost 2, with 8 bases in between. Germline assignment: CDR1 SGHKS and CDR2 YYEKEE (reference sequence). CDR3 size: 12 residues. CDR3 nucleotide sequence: TGTGCCAGCATCGGGGAGAACTATGGCTACACCTTC. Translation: CASIGENYGYTF.

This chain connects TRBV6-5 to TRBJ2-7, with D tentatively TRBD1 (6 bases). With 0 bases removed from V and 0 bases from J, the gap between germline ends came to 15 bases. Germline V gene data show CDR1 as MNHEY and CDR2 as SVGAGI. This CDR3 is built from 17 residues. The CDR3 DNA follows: TGTGCCAGCAGTTACTCGATTCCAGGGGCAGGCTCCTACGAGCAGTACTTC. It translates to CASSYSIPGAGSYEQYF.

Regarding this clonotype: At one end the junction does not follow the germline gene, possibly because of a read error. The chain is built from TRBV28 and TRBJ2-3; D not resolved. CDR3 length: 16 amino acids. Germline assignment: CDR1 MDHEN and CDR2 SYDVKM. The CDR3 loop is CASTTDPGPGTDTRYF. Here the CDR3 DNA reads TGTGCCAGCACCACCGACCCGGGCCCTGGCACAGATACGCGGTATTTT.

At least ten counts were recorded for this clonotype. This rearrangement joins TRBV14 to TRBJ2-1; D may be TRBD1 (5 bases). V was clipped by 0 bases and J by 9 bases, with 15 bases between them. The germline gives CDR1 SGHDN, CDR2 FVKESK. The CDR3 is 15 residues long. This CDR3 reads CASSQDTGRESEQFF. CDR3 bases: TGTGCCAGCAGCCAAGACACAGGACGCGAAAGTGAGCAGTTCTTC. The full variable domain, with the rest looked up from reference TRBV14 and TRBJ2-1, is EAGVTQFPSHSVIEKGQTVTLRCDPISGHDNLYWYRRVMGKEIKFLLHFVKESKQDESGMPNNRFLAERTGGTYSTLKVQPAELEDSGVYFCASSQDTGRESEQFFGPGTRLTVL.

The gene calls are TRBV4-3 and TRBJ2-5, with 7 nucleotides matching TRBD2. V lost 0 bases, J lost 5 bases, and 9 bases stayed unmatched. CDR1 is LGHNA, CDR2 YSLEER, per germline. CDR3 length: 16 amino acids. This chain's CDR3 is CASSQDGGVGGETQYF. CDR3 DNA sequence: TGCGCCAGCAGCCAAGACGGAGGTGTGGGGGGGGAGACCCAGTACTTC.

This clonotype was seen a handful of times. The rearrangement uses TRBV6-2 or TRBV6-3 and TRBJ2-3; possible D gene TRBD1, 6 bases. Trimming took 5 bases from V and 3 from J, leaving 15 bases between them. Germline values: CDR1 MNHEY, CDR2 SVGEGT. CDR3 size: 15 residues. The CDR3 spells CASSPGAALTDTQYF. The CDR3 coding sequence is TGTGCCAGCAGTCCAGGGGCTGCTTTGACAGATACGCAGTATTTT.

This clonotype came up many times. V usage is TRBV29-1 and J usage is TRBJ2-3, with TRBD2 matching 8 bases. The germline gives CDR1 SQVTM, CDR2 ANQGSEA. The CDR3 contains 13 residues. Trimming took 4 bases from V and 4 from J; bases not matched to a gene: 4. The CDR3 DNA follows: TGCAGCGTTGGAGCAGCGGGGGCAGATACGCAGTATTTT. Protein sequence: CSVGAAGADTQYF.

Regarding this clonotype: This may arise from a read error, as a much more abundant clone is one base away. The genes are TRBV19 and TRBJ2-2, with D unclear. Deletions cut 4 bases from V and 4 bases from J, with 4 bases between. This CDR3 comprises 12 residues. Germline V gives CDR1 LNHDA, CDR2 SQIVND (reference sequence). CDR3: CASSTTTGELFF. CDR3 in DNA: TGTGCCAGTAGTACGACCACCGGGGAGCTGTTTTTT.